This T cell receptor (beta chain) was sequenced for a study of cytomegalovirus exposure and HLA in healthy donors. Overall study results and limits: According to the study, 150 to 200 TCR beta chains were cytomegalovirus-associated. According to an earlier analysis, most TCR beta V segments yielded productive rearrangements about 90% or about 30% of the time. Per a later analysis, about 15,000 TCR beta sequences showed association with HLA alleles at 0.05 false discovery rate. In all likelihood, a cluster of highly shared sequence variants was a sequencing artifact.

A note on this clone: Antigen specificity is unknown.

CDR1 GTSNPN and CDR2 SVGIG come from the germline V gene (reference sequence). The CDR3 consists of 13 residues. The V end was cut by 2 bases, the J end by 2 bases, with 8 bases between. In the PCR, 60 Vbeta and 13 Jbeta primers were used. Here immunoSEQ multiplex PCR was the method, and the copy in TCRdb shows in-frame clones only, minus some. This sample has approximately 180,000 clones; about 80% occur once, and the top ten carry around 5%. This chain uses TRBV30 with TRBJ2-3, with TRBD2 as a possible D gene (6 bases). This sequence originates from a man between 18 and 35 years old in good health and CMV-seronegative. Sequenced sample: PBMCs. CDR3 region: CAWSTLATDTQYF. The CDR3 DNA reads TGTGCCTGGAGTACACTAGCCACAGATACGCAGTATTTT.